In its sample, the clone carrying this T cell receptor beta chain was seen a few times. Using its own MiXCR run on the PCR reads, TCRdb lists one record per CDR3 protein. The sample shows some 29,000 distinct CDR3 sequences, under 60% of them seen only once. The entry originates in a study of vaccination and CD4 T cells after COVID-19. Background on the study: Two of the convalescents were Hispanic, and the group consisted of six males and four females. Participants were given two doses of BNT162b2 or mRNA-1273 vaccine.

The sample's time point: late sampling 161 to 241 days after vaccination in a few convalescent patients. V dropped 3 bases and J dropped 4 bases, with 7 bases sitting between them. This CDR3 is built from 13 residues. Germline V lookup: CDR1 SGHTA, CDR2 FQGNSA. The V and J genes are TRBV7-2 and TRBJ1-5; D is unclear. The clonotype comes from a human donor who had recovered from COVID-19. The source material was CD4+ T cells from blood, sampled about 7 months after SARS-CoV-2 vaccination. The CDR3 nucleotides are TGTGCCAGCAGCTTCGGGTCGAATCAGCCCCAGCATTTT. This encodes CASSFGSNQPQHF.